What follows are 30 T cell receptor beta chains derived from one specimen sequenced in a study of T-cell reconstitution after alpha-beta-depleted transplantation in children. Library preparation (for TCRbeta) was performed with unique molecular identifiers. A single record per CDR3 protein comes from TCRdb applying MiXCR to the PCR reads. In the table there are 200,000 to 250,000 distinct CDR3 sequences, 9.5% to 13% of which are singletons. The material was PBMCs, obtained before TCRalphabeta/CD19-depleted stem cell transplant. The receptors derive from a child younger than two with acute myeloid leukemia, due to receive a stem cell transplant.

There are many counts of this clonotype. This chain links TRBV9 with TRBJ1-6; 7 nucleotides match TRBD1. The CDR3 has 16 amino acids. The V segment lost 4 bases and the J segment 8 bases; nucleotides outside the gene matches: 12. Germline V lookup: CDR1 SGDLS, CDR2 YYNGEE. The CDR3 DNA reads as TGTGCCAGCAGCCCATACGACAGGGCATTGGATTCACCCCTCCACTTT. Its protein is CASSPYDRALDSPLHF.

This clonotype has at least ten counts. The chain employs TRBV20-1 and TRBJ2-7; perhaps TRBD1 as D (5 bases). Germline V lookup: CDR1 DFQATT, CDR2 SNEGSKA (reference sequence). The CDR3 sequence is 14 residues long. Trimming took 3 bases from V and 1 from J, leaving 13 bases between them. CDR3 loop: CSASALQVSYEQYF. CDR3 sequence (DNA): TGCAGTGCTAGCGCGCTACAGGTATCCTACGAGCAGTACTTC.

The sample holds many counts of this clonotype. The rearrangement links TRBV27 to TRBJ2-2, with TRBD2 matching over 9 bases. From germline, CDR1 is MNHEY and CDR2 SMNVEV (reference sequence). After removal of 6 bases from V and 6 bases from J, the junction contained 5 bases not matched to a gene. The CDR3 runs to 14 residues. The CDR3 loop reads CASRGTSGPGELFF. In DNA, the CDR3 is TGTGCCAGCAGAGGTACTAGCGGGCCCGGGGAGCTGTTTTTT.

The chain combines TRBV27 with TRBJ1-1; tentative D call: TRBD1 (5 bases). The CDR3 consists of 14 residues. Germline loops: CDR1 MNHEY, CDR2 SMNVEV (reference sequence). Trimming stripped 4 bases from V and 2 bases from J, with 11 bases between. CDR3 amino acids: CASSSQGINTEAFF. CDR3 sequence (DNA): TGTGCCAGCAGTTCCCAGGGTATTAACACTGAAGCTTTCTTT.

Ten or more counts support this clonotype. The chain links TRBV20-1 to TRBJ2-3; 9 bases are a match to TRBD2. The CDR3 consists of 15 residues. The germline gives CDR1 DFQATT, CDR2 SNEGSKA (reference sequence). V lost 0 bases to trimming and J lost 2 bases; unmatched junction nucleotides: 3. CDR3 protein: CSARDASGNTDTQYF. The CDR3 region has the DNA TGCAGTGCTAGAGATGCTAGCGGGAACACAGATACGCAGTATTTT.

In this sample, this clonotype turned up many times. The V gene is TRBV5-4, the J gene TRBJ1-6; D may be TRBD1 (6 bases). V was shortened by 4 bases and J by 7 bases, with 15 bases between the two germline ends. CDR1 is SGHNT, CDR2 YYREEE, per germline (reference sequence). The CDR3 length is 15 residues. CDR3 residues: CASSTRGALNSPLHF. The CDR3 nucleotides are TGTGCCAGCAGCACCCGGGGGGCCCTCAATTCACCCCTCCACTTT.

This clonotype has at least ten counts. The chain has TRBV7-8 and TRBJ2-7; 11 bases fit TRBD2. Trimming removed 4 bases from V and 4 bases from J; junction bases left unmatched: 18. CDR3 size: 19 residues. Germline CDR1 and CDR2: SGHVS and FQNEAQ. CDR3 coding DNA: TGTGCCAGCAGCTCGTACTCGAAAACTAGCGGGAGAAGATTTTACGAGCAGTACTTC. Translated: CASSSYSKTSGRRFYEQYF.

This clonotype was detected ten times or more. The rearrangement links TRBV6-1 to TRBJ2-7; a weak D match, TRBD2 (5 bases). V gave up 4 bases and J gave up 2 bases, with 9 bases separating them. The CDR3 is 13 residues long. Germline values: CDR1 MNHNS, CDR2 SASEGT. The CDR3 here is CASSVEGPYEQYF. In DNA, the CDR3 is TGTGCCAGCAGTGTTGAGGGCCCCTACGAGCAGTACTTC.

In its sample, this clonotype was seen many times. The genes are TRBV24-1 and TRBJ2-3; D not resolved. This CDR3 spans 16 amino acids. Germline CDR1 is KGHDR and CDR2 is SFDVKD. The V and J ends lost 3 bases and 1 base respectively, with 13 bases between them. The CDR3 reads CATSDPASRGTDTQYF. CDR3 nucleotides: TGTGCCACCAGTGATCCCGCCAGCCGGGGCACAGATACGCAGTATTTT.

This clonotype was observed at least ten times. The chain joins TRBV27 to TRBJ2-2; 12 nucleotides match TRBD2. CDR3 length: 15 residues. Trimming took 7 bases from V and 7 from J; bases not matched to a gene: 7. Germline values: CDR1 MNHEY, CDR2 SMNVEV (reference sequence). The CDR3: CASMGLAGGIGELFF. The DNA of the CDR3 is TGTGCCAGCATGGGGCTAGCGGGAGGGATCGGGGAGCTGTTTTTT.

This clonotype was detected many times. The chain couples TRBV20-1 to TRBJ1-2; D is unresolved. Trimming took off 6 bases at V and 2 bases at J, with 10 bases between the two ends. The V gene's germline CDR1 is DFQATT and CDR2 SNEGSKA (reference sequence). The CDR3 consists of 12 residues. CDR3 nucleotide sequence: TGCAGTGCAGGAGGGAAAAACTATGGCTACACCTTC. Encoded protein: CSAGGKNYGYTF.

This clonotype was counted many times. The chain uses TRBV18 and TRBJ2-7, with D perhaps given as TRBD1 or TRBD2 (5 bases each). The CDR3 loop spans 14 amino acids. CDR1 and CDR2 from the germline V gene are KGHSH and LQKENI. The V end lost 0 bases, the J end lost 5 bases, and 11 bases lay between the germline ends. The CDR3 here is CASSPPGRSHEQYF. In DNA, the CDR3 is TGTGCCAGCTCACCACCGGGACGGTCCCACGAGCAGTACTTC.

This clonotype has ten or more counts. The CDR3 nucleotides are TGCAGTGCCCTGAAGGGGAAGAACACCGGGGAGCTGTTTTTT. This encodes CSALKGKNTGELFF. The chain recombines TRBV20-1 with TRBJ2-2; D possibly corresponds to TRBD1 (5 bases). The V end was cut by 6 bases, the J end by 1 base, with 12 bases between. Germline V gene lookup returns CDR1 DFQATT and CDR2 SNEGSKA (reference sequence). The CDR3 has 14 amino acids.

This clonotype was seen repeatedly, ten times or more. The chain couples TRBV7-9 to TRBJ2-7, with 9 bases fitting TRBD2. With 7 bases clipped from V and 4 bases from J, the junction kept 5 bases outside the gene matches. Germline CDR1 is SEHNR and CDR2 is FQNEAQ (reference sequence). CDR3 length: 13 residues. The CDR3, as DNA: TGTGCCAGCACTAGCGGGACTGGGTACGAGCAGTACTTC. As protein: CASTSGTGYEQYF.

The table lists this clonotype with many counts. V is TRBV7-2 and J is TRBJ2-7; TRBD2 aligns across 8 bases. V was pared by 5 bases and J by 2 bases, with 14 bases of the junction left unmatched. The CDR3 contains 17 residues. CDR1 is SGHTA, CDR2 FQGNSA, per germline. The CDR3 reads CASSPTSGTRGTYEQYF. The DNA of the CDR3 is TGTGCCAGCAGCCCTACCTCCGGGACTAGGGGCACCTACGAGCAGTACTTC. The full variable domain, its missing parts supplied by reference TRBV7-2 and TRBJ2-7, is GAGVSQSPSNKVTEKGKDVELRCDPISGHTALYWYRQSLGQGLEFLIYFQGNSAPDKSGLPSDRFSAERTGGSVSTLTIQRTQQEDSAVYLCASSPTSGTRGTYEQYFGPGTRLTVT.

At least ten counts were recorded for this clonotype. V and J are TRBV5-1 and TRBJ2-6; no reliable D call. The CDR3 consists of 16 residues. V lost 4 bases and J 1 base, leaving 12 bases between the germline ends. From germline, CDR1 is SGHRS and CDR2 YFSETQ. In DNA form, the CDR3 reads TGCGCCAGCAGCACGCAACCCACATCTGGGGCCAACGTCCTGACTTTC. Residues: CASSTQPTSGANVLTF.

The table lists this clonotype with many counts. This chain joins TRBV30 and TRBJ2-2; D is undetermined. The CDR3 length is 15 residues. CDR1 is GTSNPN, CDR2 SVGIG, per germline (reference sequence). Trimming left V 4 bases short and J 1 base short, with 13 bases between. CDR3 DNA sequence: TGTGCCTGGAAAGGTGGCCTCTGGAACACCGGGGAGCTGTTTTTT. Encoded protein: CAWKGGLWNTGELFF.

A note on this clonotype: Given a much more abundant clone one base away, this may be a read error. V gene TRBV6-5 combines with J gene TRBJ1-1, with D maybe TRBD1 (5 bases). The germline CDR1 and CDR2 sequences are MNHEY and SVGAGI. The germline V and J ends were trimmed by 8 bases and 1 base, with 11 bases remaining between them. The CDR3 sequence is 13 residues long. CDR3 sequence reads: CASDDSANTEAFF. In nucleotides, the CDR3 is TGTGCCAGCGACGACAGTGCGAACACTGAAGCTTTCTTT.

This clonotype was recorded many times. This rearrangement joins TRBV30 to TRBJ1-2, with no clear D. In germline, CDR1 is GTSNPN, CDR2 SVGIG (reference sequence). The V end lost 3 bases, the J end lost 4 bases, and 9 bases lay between the germline ends. This CDR3 comprises 12 residues. DNA for the CDR3: TGTGCCTGGAGAGTGAACGGCTATGGCTACACCTTC. The encoded protein is CAWRVNGYGYTF.

As to this clonotype: A junction end diverges from the germline sequence, so it may reflect a read error. The chain uses TRBV5-1 and TRBJ2-2; D might be TRBD1 (6 bases). CDR3 size: 15 residues. Germline CDR1 is SGHRS and CDR2 is YFSETQ. CDR3 in DNA: TGCGCCAGCAACTTGGTGGCAGGGGACACCGGGGAGCTGTTTTTT. This encodes CASNLVAGDTGELFF.

This clonotype was observed at least ten times. This sequence joins TRBV5-1 and TRBJ1-2; TRBD1 is a possible D gene (6 bases). The V gene's germline CDR1 is SGHRS and CDR2 YFSETQ. Trimming shortened V by 4 bases and J by 2 bases, and 12 bases separated the two germline ends. There are 14 residues in the CDR3. CDR3 sequence reads: CASSRDRNNYGYTF. The DNA of the CDR3 is TGCGCCAGCAGCCGAGACAGGAACAACTATGGCTACACCTTC.

There are many counts of this clonotype. The rearrangement joins TRBV20-1 to TRBJ2-2, with D perhaps matching TRBD1 (6 bases). Germline CDR1 and CDR2: DFQATT and SNEGSKA (reference sequence). Trimming removed 4 bases from V and 8 bases from J, with 17 bases in between. There are 14 residues in the CDR3. CDR3 DNA: TGCAGTGCTACCCCGGGACACGGAGCAGGGGAGCTGTTTTTT. Amino acids: CSATPGHGAGELFF.

Many counts were recorded for this clonotype. The chain combines TRBV6-2 or TRBV6-3 with TRBJ2-6, with 12 bases matching TRBD2. CDR3 size: 18 residues. From germline, CDR1 is MNHEY and CDR2 SVGEGT. Trimming removed 2 bases from V and 0 bases from J; junction bases left unmatched: 2. CDR3 in DNA: TGTGCCAGCAGTTACGGACTAGCGGGATACTCTGGGGCCAACGTCCTGACTTTC. As protein: CASSYGLAGYSGANVLTF.

The table lists this clonotype with many counts. The genes are TRBV7-9 and TRBJ2-1; 8 bases line up with TRBD2. V dropped 10 bases and J dropped 2; count of bases not matched to a gene: 10. Germline V gene sequence: CDR1 SEHNR, CDR2 FQNEAQ (reference sequence). This CDR3 contains 15 residues. The CDR3 DNA is TGTGCCATCACCGCAGGCGGGAGGACCTACAATGAGCAGTTCTTC. It yields the protein CAITAGGRTYNEQFF.

This clonotype was recorded many times. The chain joins TRBV6-5 to TRBJ1-6; D gene ambiguous. This CDR3 spans 13 amino acids. V lost 10 bases, J lost 7 bases, and 14 bases lay in between. Germline V gene data show CDR1 as MNHEY and CDR2 as SVGAGI. The DNA of the CDR3 is TGTGCCACCAGATGGCAGGAGAATTCACCCCTCCACTTT. Translated, it gives CATRWQENSPLHF.

There are many counts of this clonotype. V and J are TRBV20-1 and TRBJ2-5; unclear D gene. The length of the CDR3 is 14 residues. V dropped 4 bases and J dropped 5 bases, with 17 bases sitting between them. CDR1 and CDR2 (germline): DFQATT, SNEGSKA (reference sequence). CDR3 residues: CSAILSTRGETQYF. The DNA for the CDR3 is TGCAGTGCTATTCTTAGCACCCGCGGCGAGACCCAGTACTTC.

The table lists this clonotype with a count of one. The genes are TRBV20-1 and TRBJ2-3, with TRBD2 matching over 7 bases. Germline trimming cut 8 bases from V and 6 bases from J; bases unmatched to any gene: 14. Germline V gene sequence: CDR1 DFQATT, CDR2 SNEGSKA (reference sequence). CDR3 length equals 14 residues. The CDR3 reads CSLPGDSGLDTQYF. The CDR3 DNA is TGCAGTCTACCGGGAGATAGCGGGTTGGATACGCAGTATTTT.

The genes are TRBV11-2 and TRBJ2-7; 10 bases map to TRBD2. The CDR3 totals 19 residues. After removal of 3 bases from V and 3 bases from J, the junction contained 17 bases not matched to a gene. Germline V gene data show CDR1 as SGHAT and CDR2 as FQNNGV. The CDR3 loop reads CASSFLGAGLAGGYYEQYF. CDR3 nucleotides: TGTGCCAGCAGCTTCCTCGGAGCAGGATTAGCGGGAGGATACTACGAGCAGTACTTC.

The chain has TRBV27 and TRBJ2-3; 9 bases match TRBD2. This CDR3 contains 14 residues. Germline V CDR1 and CDR2: MNHEY, SMNVEV (reference sequence). With V trimmed by 7 bases and J by 2 bases, 4 bases remained unmatched. The CDR3 DNA reads TGTGCCAGCATGGGCGGGGGGGCCACAGATACGCAGTATTTT. Protein product: CASMGGGATDTQYF.

This clonotype was detected many times. This chain uses TRBV5-1 with TRBJ2-1; D is unresolved. The germline CDR1 and CDR2 sequences are SGHRS and YFSETQ. The CDR3 length is 13 residues. V was trimmed by 0 bases and J by 4 bases, leaving 5 bases between them. The CDR3 loop reads CASSLEAYNEQFF. The CDR3 nucleotides are TGCGCCAGCAGCTTGGAGGCTTACAATGAGCAGTTCTTC.